The entry that follows covers one TCR beta chain sequence. The target antigen is unknown. The record originates from a study of PD-1 blockade in classical Hodgkin lymphoma. Findings of the study overall: Unlike CD8+ TCR diversity, which did not rise significantly by C4D1, CD4+ TCR diversity did. Patients who initiated nivolumab within 1 year of ASCT were excluded. Relative to healthy donors, newly diagnosed patients reportedly had lower baseline TCR diversity, which was reported as lower still in relapsed/refractory patients.

There was relapse after autologous stem cell transplantation in every patient, and there was variation in brentuximab vedotin exposure. Using immunoSEQ multiplex PCR, the repertoire was profiled, and TCRdb retains in-frame clones only, with some absent. This sample yields tens of thousands of clones, of which 89% are seen a single time; over 8.5% belongs to the top ten. Sample: peripheral blood mononuclear cells (PBMCs), taken before the second cycle of nivolumab. This TCR came from a human donor with classical Hodgkin lymphoma.

CDR3 DNA sequence: TGTGCCAGCAGTGTGAGTAGCGGGAGGATCAATGAGCAGTTCTTC. Amino acids: CASSVSSGRINEQFF. The chain links TRBV2 to TRBJ2-1, with TRBD2 matching 10 bases. Per germline, CDR1 SNHLY and CDR2 FYNNEI. This CDR3 has 15 residues. V lost 4 bases, J lost 6 bases, and 6 bases stayed unmatched. The entire variable domain, with the rest obtained from reference TRBV2 and TRBJ2-1, is as follows: EPEVTQTPSHQVTQMGQEVILRCVPISNHLYFYWYRQILGQKVEFLVSFYNNEISEKSEIFDDQFSVERPDGSNFTLKIRSTKLEDSAMYFCASSVSSGRINEQFFGPGTRLTVL.